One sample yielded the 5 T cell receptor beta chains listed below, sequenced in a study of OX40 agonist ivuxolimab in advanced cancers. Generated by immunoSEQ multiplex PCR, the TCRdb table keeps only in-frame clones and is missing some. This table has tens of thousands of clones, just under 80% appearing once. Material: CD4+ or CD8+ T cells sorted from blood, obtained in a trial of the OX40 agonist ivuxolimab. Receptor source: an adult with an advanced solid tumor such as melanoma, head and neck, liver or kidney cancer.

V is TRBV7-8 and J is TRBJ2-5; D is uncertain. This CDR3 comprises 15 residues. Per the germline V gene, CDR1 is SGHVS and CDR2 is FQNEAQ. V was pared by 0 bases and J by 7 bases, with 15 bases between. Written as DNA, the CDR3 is TGTGCCAGCAGCTTAGCATCAAGGGCGTCCGGGACCCAGTACTTC. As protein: CASSLASRASGTQYF.

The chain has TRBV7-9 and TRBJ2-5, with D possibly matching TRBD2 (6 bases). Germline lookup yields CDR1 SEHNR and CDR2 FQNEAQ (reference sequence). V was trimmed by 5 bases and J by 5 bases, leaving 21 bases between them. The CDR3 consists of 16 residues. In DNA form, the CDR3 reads TGTGCCAGCAGCCTTGGAGGGAGCGGGTGGACTGAGACCCAGTACTTC. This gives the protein CASSLGGSGWTETQYF.

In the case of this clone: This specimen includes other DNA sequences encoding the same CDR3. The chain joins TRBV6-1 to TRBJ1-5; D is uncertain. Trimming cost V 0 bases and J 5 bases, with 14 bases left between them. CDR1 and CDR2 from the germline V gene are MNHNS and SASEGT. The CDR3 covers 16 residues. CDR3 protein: CASSEALRGSHQPQHF. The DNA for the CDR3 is TGTGCCAGCAGTGAAGCGCTTCGAGGATCCCATCAGCCCCAGCATTTT.

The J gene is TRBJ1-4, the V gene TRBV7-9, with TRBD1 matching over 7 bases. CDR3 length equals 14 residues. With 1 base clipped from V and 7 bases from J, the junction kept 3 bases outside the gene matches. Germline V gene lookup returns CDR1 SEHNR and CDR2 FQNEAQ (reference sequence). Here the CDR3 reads CASSLGQGFEKLFF. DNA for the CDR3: TGTGCCAGCAGCTTAGGACAGGGTTTTGAAAAACTGTTTTTT.

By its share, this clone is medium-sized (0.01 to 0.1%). CDR3 region: CSVETNEKLFF. In DNA, the CDR3 is TGCAGCGTTGAGACTAATGAAAAACTGTTTTTT. V gene TRBV29-1 combines with J gene TRBJ1-4, with unresolved D. Germline loops: CDR1 SQVTM, CDR2 ANQGSEA. The CDR3 length is 11 residues. V was trimmed by 3 bases and J by 2 bases, leaving 1 base between them.